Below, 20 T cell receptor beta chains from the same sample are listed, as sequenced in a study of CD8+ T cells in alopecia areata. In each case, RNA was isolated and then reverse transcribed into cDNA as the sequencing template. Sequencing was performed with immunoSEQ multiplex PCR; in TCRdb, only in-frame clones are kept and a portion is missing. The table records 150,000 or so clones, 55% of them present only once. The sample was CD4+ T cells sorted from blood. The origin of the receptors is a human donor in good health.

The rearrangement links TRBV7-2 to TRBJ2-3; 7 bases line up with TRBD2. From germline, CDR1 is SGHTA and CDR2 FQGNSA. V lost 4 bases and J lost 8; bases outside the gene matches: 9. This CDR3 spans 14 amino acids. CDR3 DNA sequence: TGTGCCAGCAGCTACCGGACTAGTCCTGCTACGCAGTATTTT. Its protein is CASSYRTSPATQYF. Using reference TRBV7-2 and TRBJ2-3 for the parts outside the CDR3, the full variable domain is GAGVSQSPSNKVTEKGKDVELRCDPISGHTALYWYRQSLGQGLEFLIYFQGNSAPDKSGLPSDRFSAERTGGSVSTLTIQRTQQEDSAVYLCASSYRTSPATQYFGPGTRLTVL.

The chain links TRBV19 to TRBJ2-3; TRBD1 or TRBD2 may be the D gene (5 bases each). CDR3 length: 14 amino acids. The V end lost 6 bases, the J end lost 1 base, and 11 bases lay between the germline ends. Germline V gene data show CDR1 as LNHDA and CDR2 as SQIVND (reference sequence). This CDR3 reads CASRPPGRTDTQYF. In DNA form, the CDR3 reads TGTGCCAGTAGACCTCCGGGGCGCACAGATACGCAGTATTTT.

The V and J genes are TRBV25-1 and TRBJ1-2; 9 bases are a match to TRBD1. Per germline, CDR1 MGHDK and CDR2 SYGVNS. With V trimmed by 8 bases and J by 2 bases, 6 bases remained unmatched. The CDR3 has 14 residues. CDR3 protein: CASARTGENYGYTF. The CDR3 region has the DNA TGTGCCAGCGCTCGGACAGGGGAAAACTATGGCTACACCTTC.

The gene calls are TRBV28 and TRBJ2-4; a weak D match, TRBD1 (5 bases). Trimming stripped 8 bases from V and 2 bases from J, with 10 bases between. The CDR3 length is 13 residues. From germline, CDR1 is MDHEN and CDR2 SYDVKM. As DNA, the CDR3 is TGTGCCAGCCGTCAGGGAACCAAAAACATTCAGTACTTC. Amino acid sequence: CASRQGTKNIQYF. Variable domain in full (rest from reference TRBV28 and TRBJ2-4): DVKVTQSSRYLVKRTGEKVFLECVQDMDHENMFWYRQDPGLGLRLIYFSYDVKMKEKGDIPEGYSVSREKKERFSLILESASTNQTSMYLCASRQGTKNIQYFGAGTRLSVL.

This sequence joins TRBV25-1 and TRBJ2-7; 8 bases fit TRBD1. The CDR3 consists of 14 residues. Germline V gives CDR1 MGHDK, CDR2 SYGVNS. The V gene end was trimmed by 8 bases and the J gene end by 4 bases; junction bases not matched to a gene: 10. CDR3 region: CASGEGRQGYEQYF. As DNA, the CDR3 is TGTGCCAGCGGAGAGGGACGACAGGGGTACGAGCAGTACTTC.

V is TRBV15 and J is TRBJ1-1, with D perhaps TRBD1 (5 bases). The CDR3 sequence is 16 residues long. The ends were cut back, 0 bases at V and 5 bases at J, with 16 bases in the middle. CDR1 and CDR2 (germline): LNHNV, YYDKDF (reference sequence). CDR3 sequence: CATSRDPGGGGTEAFF. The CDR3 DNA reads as TGTGCCACCAGCAGAGACCCCGGGGGGGGAGGGACTGAAGCTTTCTTT.

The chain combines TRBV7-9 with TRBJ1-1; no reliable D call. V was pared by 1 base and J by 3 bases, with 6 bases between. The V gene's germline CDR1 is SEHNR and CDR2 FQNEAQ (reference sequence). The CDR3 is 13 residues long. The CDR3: CASSLDRYTEAFF. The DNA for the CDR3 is TGTGCCAGCAGCTTAGACCGTTACACTGAAGCTTTCTTT. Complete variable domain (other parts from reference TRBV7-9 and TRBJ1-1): DTGVSQNPRHKITKRGQNVTFRCDPISEHNRLYWYRQTLGQGPEFLTYFQNEAQLEKSRLLSDRFSAERPKGSFSTLEIQRTEQGDSAMYLCASSLDRYTEAFFGQGTRLTVV.

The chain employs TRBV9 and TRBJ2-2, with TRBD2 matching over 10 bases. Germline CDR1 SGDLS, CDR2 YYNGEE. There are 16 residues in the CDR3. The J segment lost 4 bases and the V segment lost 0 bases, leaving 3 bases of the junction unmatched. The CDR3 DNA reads TGTGCCAGCAGCGTAGGAGTAGCGGGGGGCACCGGGGAGCTGTTTTTT. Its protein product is CASSVGVAGGTGELFF.

In DNA form, the CDR3 reads TGTGCCTTCCCGGATACGCAGTATTTT. This translates into CAFPDTQYF. The chain uses TRBV27 and TRBJ2-3; the D is unclear. V shed 11 bases and J shed 6 bases, with 6 bases lying between them. The CDR3 spans 9 residues. From germline, CDR1 is MNHEY and CDR2 SMNVEV (reference sequence).

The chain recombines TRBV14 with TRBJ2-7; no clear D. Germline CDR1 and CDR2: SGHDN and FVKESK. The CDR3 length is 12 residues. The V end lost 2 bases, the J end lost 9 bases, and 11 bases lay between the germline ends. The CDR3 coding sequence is TGTGCCAGCAGCCAAACTAATCACGGGCAGTACTTC. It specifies CASSQTNHGQYF.

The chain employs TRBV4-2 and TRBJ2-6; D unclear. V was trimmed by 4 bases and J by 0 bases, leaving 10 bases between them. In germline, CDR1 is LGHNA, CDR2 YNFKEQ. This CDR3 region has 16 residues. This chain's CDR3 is CASSRSDISGANVLTF. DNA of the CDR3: TGTGCCAGCAGCCGCAGCGATATCTCTGGGGCCAACGTCCTGACTTTC.

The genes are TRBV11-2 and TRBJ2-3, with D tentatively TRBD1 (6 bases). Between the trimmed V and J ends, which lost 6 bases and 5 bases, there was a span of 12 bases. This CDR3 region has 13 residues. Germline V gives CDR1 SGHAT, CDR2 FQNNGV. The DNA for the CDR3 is TGTGCCAGCAGACCCTCAGGGGTAGATACGCAGTATTTT. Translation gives CASRPSGVDTQYF.

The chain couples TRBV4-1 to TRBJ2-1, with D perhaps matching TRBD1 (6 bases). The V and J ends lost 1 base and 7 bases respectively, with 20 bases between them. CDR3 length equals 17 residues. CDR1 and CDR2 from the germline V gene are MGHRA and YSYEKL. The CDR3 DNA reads TGCGCCAGCAGCCAAGTTAGGGACAAGTCCCCTCGGAATGAGCAGTTCTTC. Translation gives CASSQVRDKSPRNEQFF.

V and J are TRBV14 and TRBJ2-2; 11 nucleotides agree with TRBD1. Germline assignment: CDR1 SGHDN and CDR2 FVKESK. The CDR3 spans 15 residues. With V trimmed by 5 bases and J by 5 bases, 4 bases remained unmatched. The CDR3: CASSWTGGMTGELFF. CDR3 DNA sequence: TGTGCCAGCAGCTGGACAGGGGGCATGACCGGGGAGCTGTTTTTT.

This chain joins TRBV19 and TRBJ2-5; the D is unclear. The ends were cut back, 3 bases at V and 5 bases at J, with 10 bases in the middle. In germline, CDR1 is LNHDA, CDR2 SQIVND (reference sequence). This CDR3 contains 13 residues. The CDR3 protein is CASSIQTGETQYF. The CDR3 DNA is TGTGCCAGTAGTATCCAGACTGGGGAGACCCAGTACTTC.

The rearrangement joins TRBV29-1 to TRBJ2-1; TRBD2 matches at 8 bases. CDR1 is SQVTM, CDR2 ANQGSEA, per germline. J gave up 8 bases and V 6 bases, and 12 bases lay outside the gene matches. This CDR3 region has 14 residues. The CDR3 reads CSVESGRRRDEQFF. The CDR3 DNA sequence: TGCAGCGTGGAAAGCGGGAGAAGAAGGGATGAGCAGTTCTTC.

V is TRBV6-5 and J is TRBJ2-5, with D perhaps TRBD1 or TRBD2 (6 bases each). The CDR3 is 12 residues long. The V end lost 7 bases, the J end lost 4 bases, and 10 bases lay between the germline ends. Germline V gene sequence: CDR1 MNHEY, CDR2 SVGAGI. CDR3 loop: CASKQGGETQYF. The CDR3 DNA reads TGTGCCAGCAAACAGGGAGGAGAGACCCAGTACTTC.

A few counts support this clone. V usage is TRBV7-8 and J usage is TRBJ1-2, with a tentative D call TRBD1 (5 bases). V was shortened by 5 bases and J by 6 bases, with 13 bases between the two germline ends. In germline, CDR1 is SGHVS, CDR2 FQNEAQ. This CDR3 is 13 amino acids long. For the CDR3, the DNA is TGTGCCAGCAGCGTCGGGACTACGGATGGCTACACCTTC. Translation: CASSVGTTDGYTF.

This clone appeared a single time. The DNA for the CDR3 is TGTGCCAGCAGTGCAAAACCACAGGGGTACAATGAGCAGTTCTTC. This encodes CASSAKPQGYNEQFF. The chain joins TRBV25-1 to TRBJ2-1, with TRBD1 matching over 7 bases. CDR1 MGHDK and CDR2 SYGVNS come from the germline V gene. CDR3 length: 15 amino acids. J gave up 4 bases and V 4 bases, and 7 bases lay outside the gene matches.

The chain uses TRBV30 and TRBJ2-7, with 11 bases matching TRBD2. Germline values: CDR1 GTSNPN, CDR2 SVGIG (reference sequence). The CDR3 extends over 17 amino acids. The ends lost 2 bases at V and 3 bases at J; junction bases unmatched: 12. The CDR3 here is CAWSPRLTSGALYEQYF. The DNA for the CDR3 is TGTGCCTGGAGTCCACGTTTGACTAGCGGGGCCCTCTACGAGCAGTACTTC.